This note documents a single T cell receptor (beta chain) sequence. Its antigen remains unknown. This sample was included in a study of T-cell memory formation after mild COVID-19. Overall study: In these data, TCR clusters were largely donor specific.

Study results and limitations: While clones contracting from day 15 to 85 were balanced between CD4 and CD8, later expanders leaned CD4+. Some clones that responded turned up in pre-infection memory, which suggests that cross-reactive memory joined in.

CDR1 SEHNR and CDR2 FQNEAQ come from the germline V gene (reference sequence). The CDR3 loop spans 13 amino acids. V was pared by 4 bases and J by 5 bases, with 11 bases between. Each CDR3 protein is one row after TCRdb ran MiXCR on the 5' RACE reads. Here the sample spans 410,000 or so distinct CDR3 sequences, 23% being singletons. Sequencing used PBMCs or a T cell subset sorted from them (not recorded which). This clonotype originated in an adult woman who had mild COVID-19 (a few samples of this study predate the infection). Cell type and time point are not known. The V gene is TRBV7-9, the J gene TRBJ2-5; D may be TRBD1 (6 bases). The CDR3 here is CASSWGLRETQYF. DNA for the CDR3: TGTGCCAGCAGCTGGGGGCTCCGGGAGACCCAGTACTTC.